Presented here are 22 T cell receptor beta chains from one specimen sequenced in a study of CD8 T cells in ankylosing spondylitis. No antigen has been assigned to these receptors. TCRdb independently ran MiXCR on the 5' RACE reads; one entry per CDR3 protein. Of 800,000 to 900,000 distinct CDR3 sequences detected, approximately 12% appear once; the ten largest clones hold 0.45% to 0.6%. Study-level points and caveats: Seemingly distinctive of ankylosing spondylitis blood was a TCR beta motif formed by eight highly homologous variants.

The material sequenced was blood, either unsorted or a sorted T cell fraction (not recorded which). The receptors were sampled from a male donor with ankylosing spondylitis.

This clonotype was seen a few times. The chain employs TRBV10-3 and TRBJ2-1, with 14 nucleotides matching TRBD2. Germline V gives CDR1 ENHRY, CDR2 SYGVKD. The CDR3 is made up of 21 amino acids. V dropped 2 bases and J dropped 0; count of bases not matched to a gene: 12. This CDR3 reads CAISEPGLAGGNYSSYNEQFF. CDR3 DNA: TGTGCCATCAGTGAGCCTGGACTAGCGGGAGGCAATTACAGCTCCTACAATGAGCAGTTCTTC.

This clonotype was recorded a few times. The chain recombines TRBV11-3 with TRBJ2-5, with TRBD2 identical over 7 bases. From germline, CDR1 is SGHNT and CDR2 YENEEA. This CDR3 region has 15 residues. Trimming removed 1 base from V and 2 bases from J; junction bases left unmatched: 4. In DNA, the CDR3 is TGTGCCAGCAGCTTAGGGGACTACCTTCAAGAGACCCAGTACTTC. It is translated as CASSLGDYLQETQYF. Supplemented by reference TRBV11-3 and TRBJ2-5, the full variable domain reads EAGVVQSPRYKIIEKKQPVAFWCNPISGHNTLYWYLQNLGQGPELLIRYENEEAVDDSQLPKDRFSAERLKGVDSTLKIQPAELGDSAVYLCASSLGDYLQETQYFGPGTRLLVL.

This clonotype turned up a few times. Written as DNA, the CDR3 is TGTGCCAGCAGCTTGCTGGGGCAGGGGAGTGCCGGCAATCAGCCCCAGCATTTT. Encoded protein: CASSLLGQGSAGNQPQHF. The chain joins TRBV5-5 to TRBJ1-5, with D possibly being TRBD1 (6 bases). V was shortened by 1 base and J by 2 bases, with 19 bases between the two germline ends. CDR3 size: 18 residues. CDR1 SGHKS and CDR2 YYEKEE come from the germline V gene (reference sequence).

This chain links TRBV10-3 with TRBJ1-5; D uncertain. Germline V gene sequence: CDR1 ENHRY, CDR2 SYGVKD. Trimming removed 1 base from V and 1 base from J, with 8 bases in between. The CDR3 runs to 15 residues. The CDR3 sequence: CAISELGNSNQPQHF. The CDR3 DNA is TGTGCCATCAGTGAGTTGGGTAACAGCAATCAGCCCCAGCATTTT.

This clonotype has just a few counts. CDR3 protein: CASKGAGANPIYF. CDR3 in DNA: TGTGCCAGCAAAGGCGCAGGGGCAAATCCCATATATTTT. V is TRBV6-6 and J is TRBJ1-3, with D perhaps TRBD1 (6 bases). CDR3 length: 13 residues. V lost 7 bases to trimming and J lost 11 bases, with 18 bases between them. Germline CDR1 reads MNHNY; CDR2 reads SVGAGI (reference sequence).

This clonotype was seen many times. The chain carries TRBV29-1 and TRBJ2-5, with 15 nucleotides matching TRBD2. This CDR3 has 16 amino acids. Germline loops: CDR1 SQVTM, CDR2 ANQGSEA. V gave up 5 bases and J gave up 2 bases; unmatched junction bases: 6. DNA for the CDR3: TGCAGCGTTCCGGGACTAGCGGGAGGAAAACAAGAGACCCAGTACTTC. Its translation: CSVPGLAGGKQETQYF.

This clonotype was counted ten times or more. The chain is built from TRBV20-1 and TRBJ2-2; 7 bases align to TRBD1. From germline, CDR1 is DFQATT and CDR2 SNEGSKA (reference sequence). The trim removed 4 bases at V and 6 bases at J, leaving 8 bases unmatched. The CDR3 is 14 residues long. CDR3 protein: CSATDRVSAGELFF. Here the CDR3 DNA reads TGCAGTGCTACAGACAGGGTTTCGGCCGGGGAGCTGTTTTTT.

The chain uses TRBV10-2 and TRBJ2-3; possibly TRBD2 for D (5 bases). The CDR3 has 14 residues. V lost 2 bases and J lost 2, with 8 bases in between. CDR1 WSHSY and CDR2 SAAADI come from the germline V gene. This CDR3 reads CASSEGLTTDTQYF. In DNA form, the CDR3 reads TGCGCCAGCAGTGAGGGACTTACCACAGATACGCAGTATTTT.

This clonotype was observed a handful of times. The CDR3 DNA sequence: TGCAGTGCTACGACTAGGGTCGCCGGGGAGCTGTTTTTT. Protein: CSATTRVAGELFF. The chain is built from TRBV20-1 and TRBJ2-2; tentative D call: TRBD2 (6 bases). Trimming left V 4 bases short and J 6 bases short, with 12 bases between. This CDR3 comprises 13 residues. Germline CDR1 and CDR2: DFQATT and SNEGSKA (reference sequence).

This sequence joins TRBV30 and TRBJ1-1; D call uncertain. The CDR3 has 13 residues. Germline loops: CDR1 GTSNPN, CDR2 SVGIG (reference sequence). V lost 8 bases and J lost 3, with 16 bases in between. This CDR3 reads CARNGLSDTEAFF. CDR3 DNA: TGTGCCCGGAACGGTCTCTCGGACACTGAAGCTTTCTTT.

This clonotype was detected only a few times. This chain joins TRBV9 and TRBJ1-6, with 10 bases that match TRBD1. Germline assignment: CDR1 SGDLS and CDR2 YYNGEE. V shed 4 bases, J shed 10 bases, and the junction held 8 bases outside the gene matches. The CDR3 length is 15 residues. This CDR3 reads CASSFGTGARSPLHF. As DNA, the CDR3 is TGTGCCAGCAGCTTCGGGACAGGGGCGAGATCACCCCTCCACTTT.

This clonotype was counted ten times or more. The chain is built from TRBV7-8 and TRBJ1-2; tentatively, D is TRBD1 (5 bases). Germline CDR1 reads SGHVS; CDR2 reads FQNEAQ. The CDR3 runs 16 residues. The V end was cut by 2 bases, the J end by 5 bases, with 18 bases between. The CDR3, as DNA: TGTGCCAGCAGCTTACAAAGGCAGGGCGTTGGGTATGGCTACACCTTC. As protein: CASSLQRQGVGYGYTF.

This clonotype occurred many times. This sequence joins TRBV10-3 and TRBJ1-5; D uncertain. V lost 5 bases, J lost 2 bases, and 13 bases lay in between. CDR1 ENHRY and CDR2 SYGVKD come from the germline V gene. This CDR3 contains 15 residues. Written as DNA, the CDR3 is TGTGCCATCAGTTCCCTCGGGCAGGGCAATCAGCCCCAGCATTTT. It yields the protein CAISSLGQGNQPQHF.

V and J are TRBV7-9 and TRBJ1-2; 7 bases are shared with TRBD1. V trimming: 5 bases; J trimming: 8 bases; junction bases outside the gene matches: 8. In germline, CDR1 is SEHNR, CDR2 FQNEAQ (reference sequence). This CDR3 comprises 13 residues. The CDR3: CASSNQTGAGYTF. CDR3 nucleotide sequence: TGTGCCAGCAGCAACCAAACAGGGGCGGGCTACACCTTC.

This clonotype has just a few counts. The genes are TRBV6-1 and TRBJ2-7, with a possible D match to TRBD2 (5 bases). CDR1 and CDR2 from the germline V gene are MNHNS and SASEGT. Trimming removed 3 bases at V and 6 bases at J, with 15 bases between. The CDR3 is 14 amino acids. The CDR3: CASSETTRRAEQYF. In nucleotides, the CDR3 is TGTGCCAGCAGTGAGACTACTAGAAGGGCCGAGCAGTACTTC.

The chain carries TRBV15 and TRBJ1-3; D ambiguous. This CDR3 has 16 amino acids. The V and J ends lost 1 base and 0 bases respectively, with 10 bases between them. The germline V gene has CDR1 LNHNV and CDR2 YYDKDF (reference sequence). In nucleotides, the CDR3 is TGTGCCACCAGCAGAGGTAAAGCGGTCTCTGGAAACACCATATATTTT. Its protein product is CATSRGKAVSGNTIYF. Drawing the rest from reference TRBV15 and TRBJ1-3, the complete variable domain is DAMVIQNPRYQVTQFGKPVTLSCSQTLNHNVMYWYQQKSSQAPKLLFHYYDKDFNNEADTPDNFQSRRPNTSFCFLDIRSPGLGDTAMYLCATSRGKAVSGNTIYFGEGSWLTVV.

The rearrangement links TRBV7-8 to TRBJ1-1; D is perhaps TRBD1 (5 bases). Trimming stripped 8 bases from V and 11 bases from J, with 18 bases between. This CDR3 is 12 amino acids long. Germline loops: CDR1 SGHVS, CDR2 FQNEAQ. In DNA form, the CDR3 reads TGTGCCAGCTCCCATCCCCAGGGCGGGGCTTTCTTT. It encodes CASSHPQGGAFF. The full variable domain, its missing parts supplied by reference TRBV7-8 and TRBJ1-1, is GAGVSQSPRYKVAKRGQDVALRCDPISGHVSLFWYQQALGQGPEFLTYFQNEAQLDKSGLPSDRFFAERPEGSVSTLKIQRTQQEDSAVYLCASSHPQGGAFFGQGTRLTVV.

The rearrangement joins TRBV6-2 or TRBV6-3 to TRBJ2-3, with D unresolved. Trimming removed 1 base from V and 5 bases from J, with 28 bases in between. This CDR3 has 20 residues. CDR1 is MNHEY, CDR2 SVGEGT, per germline. This CDR3 reads CASSYWTGSSRTAQRDTQYF. The CDR3 nucleotides read TGTGCCAGCAGTTACTGGACGGGCTCCAGCCGGACCGCTCAGCGAGATACGCAGTATTTT.

This chain uses TRBV28 with TRBJ2-3, with a tentative D call TRBD2 (6 bases). V lost 6 bases, J lost 2 bases, and 12 bases lay in between. Germline CDR1 is MDHEN and CDR2 is SYDVKM. There are 14 residues in the CDR3. CDR3: CASSPWGVTDTQYF. The DNA of the CDR3 is TGTGCCAGCAGCCCTTGGGGGGTCACAGATACGCAGTATTTT.

This clonotype was counted once. The chain has TRBV3-1 and TRBJ2-3; D may be TRBD1 (6 bases). CDR3 size: 15 residues. V was shortened by 2 bases and J by 4 bases, with 13 bases between the two germline ends. Per germline, CDR1 LGHDT and CDR2 YNNKEL (reference sequence). The chain's CDR3 is CASSQTPGQPDTQYF. CDR3 nucleotide sequence: TGTGCCAGCAGCCAAACCCCCGGACAGCCAGATACGCAGTATTTT.

Points on this clonotype: It may be a read error: a sequence one base away is much more abundant. The chain uses TRBV29-1 and TRBJ2-7; 10 bases fit TRBD1. Trimming cost V 4 bases and J 2 bases; bases outside gene matches: 2. CDR3 size: 13 residues. Per germline, CDR1 SQVTM and CDR2 ANQGSEA. As DNA, the CDR3 is TGCAGCGTTGGGGGGACAGGGGCCTACGAGCAGTACTTC. It encodes CSVGGTGAYEQYF.

This clonotype was seen a handful of times. This sequence joins TRBV4-1 and TRBJ2-1; 7 bases align to TRBD2. The trim removed 1 base at V and 8 bases at J, leaving 8 bases unmatched. The CDR3 runs to 15 residues. CDR1 and CDR2 from the germline V gene are MGHRA and YSYEKL. DNA for the CDR3: TGCGCCAGCAGCCAAGCTCCCGGGGGGTGGGATGAGCAGTTCTTC. Its protein product is CASSQAPGGWDEQFF.